This TCR beta chain was retrieved from a study of post-analysis software for immune sequencing data. Study overall: Both relapsing-remitting and secondary progressive multiple sclerosis featured among the disease courses, as did progressive-relapsing multiple sclerosis. General study points: Relative to controls, patients had five TRBV segments at higher frequency, with TRBV5-6, TRBV5-1 and TRBV20-1 among these. Those samples that were prepared in the same batch co-clustered strongly by F measure. Controls had significantly higher normalized Chao1 diversity than multiple sclerosis patients.

As regards this clonotype: Its specificity is unknown. One junction end disagrees with the germline gene, perhaps due to a read error.

Tagging with unique molecular identifiers was a feature of the TCR beta cDNA libraries. Around 500,000 cDNA molecules were obtained per 1 to 10 million input T cells. TCRdb analysed the PCR reads with MiXCR anew, one entry per CDR3 protein. The sample has about 430,000 distinct CDR3 sequences; approximately 38% are singletons. CDR3 length equals 10 residues. The germline gives CDR1 SQVTM, CDR2 ANQGSEA. This receptor was identified in a girl aged 2-10 years with multiple sclerosis. The gene calls are TRBV29-1 and TRBJ2-3; D ambiguous. What was sequenced was blood. The CDR3 here is CSVEIDMQYF. In DNA form, the CDR3 reads TGCAGCGTTGAGATAGATATGCAGTATTTT.